Described below is a single T cell receptor beta chain sequence and its context. What it binds is not known. The data stem from a study of T cell repertoires in cytomegalovirus infection. The CDR3 contains 15 residues. V shed 4 bases, J shed 8 bases, and the junction held 7 bases outside the gene matches. Germline lookup yields CDR1 SNHLY and CDR2 FYNNEI. TCRdb processed the reads anew with MiXCR; each CDR3 protein has one entry. The table has about 920,000 distinct CDR3 sequences, around 32% seen once; the top ten hold more than 13%. The source is a human donor in good health (CMV status not recorded). Some clones in this sample may be carry-over from other donors' samples. Source: cultured CD8+ T cells from PBMCs, taken from culture after CMV antigen stimulation. The rearrangement uses TRBV2 and TRBJ2-1, with 11 nucleotides matching TRBD2. This CDR3 reads CASSAVSGGADEQFF. The CDR3 coding sequence is TGTGCCAGCAGTGCGGTTAGCGGGGGGGCAGATGAGCAGTTCTTC.